This T cell receptor (beta chain) derives from a study of shared clonotypes between healthy human individuals. Data came from immunoSEQ multiplex PCR; TCRdb stores just in-frame clones and leaves some out. This sample has some 2,500,000 clones, with roughly 90% found just once. The CDR3 is 15 amino acids. V shed 0 bases and J shed 2 bases, with 11 bases lying between them. Germline CDR1 and CDR2: SEHNR and FQNEAQ (reference sequence). Sample: naive CD4+ T cells from PBMCs. Subset given: CD45RA+ positively selected. The chain recombines TRBV7-9 with TRBJ2-7, with D possibly being TRBD1 (5 bases). The sequence came from a man between 18 and 35 years old in good health. Some clones in this sample may be carry-over from other donors' samples. The CDR3 is CASSLAPDSPYEQYF. For the CDR3, the DNA is TGTGCCAGCAGCTTAGCCCCCGACAGCCCCTACGAGCAGTACTTC.